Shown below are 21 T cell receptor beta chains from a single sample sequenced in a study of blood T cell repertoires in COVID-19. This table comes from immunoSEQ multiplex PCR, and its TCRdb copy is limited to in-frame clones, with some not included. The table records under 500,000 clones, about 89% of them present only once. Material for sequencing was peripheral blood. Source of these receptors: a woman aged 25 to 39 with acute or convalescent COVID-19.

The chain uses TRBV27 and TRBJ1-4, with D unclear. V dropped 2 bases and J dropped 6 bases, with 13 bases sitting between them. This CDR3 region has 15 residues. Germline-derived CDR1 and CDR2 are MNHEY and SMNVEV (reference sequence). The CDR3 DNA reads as TGTGCCAGCAGTTTAATGGGAGTGGAGCATGAAAAACTGTTTTTT. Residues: CASSLMGVEHEKLFF.

The CDR3, as DNA: TGTGCCAGCAGTTCCGGGACAGGGGGCGAGGAGCTGTTTTTT. Translation gives CASSSGTGGEELFF. J is TRBJ2-2 and V is TRBV6-5, with 12 bases fitting TRBD1. Germline values: CDR1 MNHEY, CDR2 SVGAGI. The CDR3 has 14 amino acids. V dropped 4 bases and J dropped 10; count of bases not matched to a gene: 4.

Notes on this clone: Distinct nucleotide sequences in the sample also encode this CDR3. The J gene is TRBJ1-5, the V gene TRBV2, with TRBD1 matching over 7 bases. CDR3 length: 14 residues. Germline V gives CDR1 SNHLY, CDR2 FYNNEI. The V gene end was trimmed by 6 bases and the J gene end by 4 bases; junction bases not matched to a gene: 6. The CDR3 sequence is CASSYRGLNQPQHF. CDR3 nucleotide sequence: TGTGCCAGCAGCTACAGGGGCTTGAATCAGCCCCAGCATTTT.

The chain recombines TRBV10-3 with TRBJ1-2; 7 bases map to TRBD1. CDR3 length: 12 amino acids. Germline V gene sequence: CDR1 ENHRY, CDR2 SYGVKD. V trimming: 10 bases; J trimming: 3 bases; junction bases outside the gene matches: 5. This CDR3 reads CATSGQDYGYTF. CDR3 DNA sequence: TGTGCCACTTCCGGACAGGACTATGGCTACACCTTC.

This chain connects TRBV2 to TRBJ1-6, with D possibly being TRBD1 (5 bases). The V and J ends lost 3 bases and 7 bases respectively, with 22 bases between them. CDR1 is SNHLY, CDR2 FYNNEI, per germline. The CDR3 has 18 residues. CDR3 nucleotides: TGTGCCAGCAGTGACGGTCCGGTGGGGCGGCGAGCGAATTCACCCCTCCACTTT. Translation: CASSDGPVGRRANSPLHF.

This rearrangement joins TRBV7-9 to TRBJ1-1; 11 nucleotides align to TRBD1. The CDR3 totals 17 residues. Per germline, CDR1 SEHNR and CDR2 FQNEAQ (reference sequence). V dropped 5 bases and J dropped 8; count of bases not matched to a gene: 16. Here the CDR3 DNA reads TGTGCCAGCAGCCCGATAATCCGGGACAGGGGGTACCGGGAAGCTTTCTTT. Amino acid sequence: CASSPIIRDRGYREAFF.

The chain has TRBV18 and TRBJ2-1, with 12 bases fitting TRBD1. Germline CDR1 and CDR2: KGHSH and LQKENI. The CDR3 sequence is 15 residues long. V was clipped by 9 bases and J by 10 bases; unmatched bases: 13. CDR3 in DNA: TGTGCCAGTACAATAACGGGACAGGGGGCTTTAGAGCAGTTCTTC. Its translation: CASTITGQGALEQFF.

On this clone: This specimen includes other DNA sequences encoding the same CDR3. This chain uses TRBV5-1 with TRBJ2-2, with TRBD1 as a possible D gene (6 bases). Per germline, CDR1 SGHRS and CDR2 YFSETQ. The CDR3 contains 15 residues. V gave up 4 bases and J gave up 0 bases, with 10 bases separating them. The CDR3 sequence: CASSLGTPNTGELFF. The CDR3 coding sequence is TGCGCCAGCAGCCTAGGGACACCGAACACCGGGGAGCTGTTTTTT.

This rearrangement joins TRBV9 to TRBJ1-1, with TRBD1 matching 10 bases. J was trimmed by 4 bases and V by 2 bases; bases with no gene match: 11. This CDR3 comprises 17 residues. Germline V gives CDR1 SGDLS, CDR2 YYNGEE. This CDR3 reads CASSVGERQGASTEAFF. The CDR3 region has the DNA TGTGCCAGCAGCGTTGGGGAAAGACAGGGGGCCAGCACTGAAGCTTTCTTT.

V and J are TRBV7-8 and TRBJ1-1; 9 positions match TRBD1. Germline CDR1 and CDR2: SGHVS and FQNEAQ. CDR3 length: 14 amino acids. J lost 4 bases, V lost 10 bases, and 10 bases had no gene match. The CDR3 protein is CATGTGWVGTEAFF. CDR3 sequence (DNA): TGTGCCACCGGGACAGGGTGGGTGGGCACTGAAGCTTTCTTT. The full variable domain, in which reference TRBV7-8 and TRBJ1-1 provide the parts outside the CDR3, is GAGVSQSPRYKVAKRGQDVALRCDPISGHVSLFWYQQALGQGPEFLTYFQNEAQLDKSGLPSDRFFAERPEGSVSTLKIQRTQQEDSAVYLCATGTGWVGTEAFFGQGTRLTVV.

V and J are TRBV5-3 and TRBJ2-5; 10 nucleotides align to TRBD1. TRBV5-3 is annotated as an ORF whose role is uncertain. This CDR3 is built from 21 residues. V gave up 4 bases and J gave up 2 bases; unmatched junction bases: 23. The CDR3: CARSGIPGQGMGNVPQETQYF. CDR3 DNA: TGTGCCAGAAGCGGAATACCGGGACAGGGGATGGGCAACGTCCCACAAGAGACCCAGTACTTC.

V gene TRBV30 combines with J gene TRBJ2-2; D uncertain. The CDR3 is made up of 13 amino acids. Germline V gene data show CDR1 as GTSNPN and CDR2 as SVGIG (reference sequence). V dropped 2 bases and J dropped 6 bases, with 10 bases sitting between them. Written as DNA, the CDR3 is TGTGCCTGGAGTACCATTTGGCCCGGGGAGCTGTTTTTT. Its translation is CAWSTIWPGELFF.

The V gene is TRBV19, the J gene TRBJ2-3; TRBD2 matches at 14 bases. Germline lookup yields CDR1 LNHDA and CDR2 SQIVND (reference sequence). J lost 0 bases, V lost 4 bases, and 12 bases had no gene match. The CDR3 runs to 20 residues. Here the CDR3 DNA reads TGTGCCAGTAGTAAATCCGGGACTAGCGGGGGAAGATATAGCACAGATACGCAGTATTTT. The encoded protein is CASSKSGTSGGRYSTDTQYF.

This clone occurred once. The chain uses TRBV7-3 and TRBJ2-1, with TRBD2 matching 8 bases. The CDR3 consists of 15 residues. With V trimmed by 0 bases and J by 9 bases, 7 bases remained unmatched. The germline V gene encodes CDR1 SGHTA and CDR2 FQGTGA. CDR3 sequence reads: CASSLTAGVHIEQFF. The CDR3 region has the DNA TGTGCCAGCAGCTTAACAGCGGGGGTCCATATTGAGCAGTTCTTC. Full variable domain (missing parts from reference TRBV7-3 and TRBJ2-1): GAGVSQTPSNKVTEKGKYVELRCDPISGHTALYWYRQSLGQGPEFLIYFQGTGAADDSGLPNDRFFAVRPEGSVSTLKIQRTERGDSAVYLCASSLTAGVHIEQFFGPGTRLTVL.

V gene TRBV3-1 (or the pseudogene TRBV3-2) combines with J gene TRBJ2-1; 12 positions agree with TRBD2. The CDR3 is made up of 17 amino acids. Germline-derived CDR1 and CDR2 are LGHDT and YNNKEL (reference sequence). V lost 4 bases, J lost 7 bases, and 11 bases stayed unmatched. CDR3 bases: TGTGCCAGCAGCCCAAGGACTAGCGGGATCATGGAGAATGAGCAGTTCTTC. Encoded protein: CASSPRTSGIMENEQFF.

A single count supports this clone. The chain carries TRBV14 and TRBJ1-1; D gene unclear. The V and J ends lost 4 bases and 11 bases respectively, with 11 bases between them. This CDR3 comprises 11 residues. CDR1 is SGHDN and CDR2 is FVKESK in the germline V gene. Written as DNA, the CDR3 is TGTGCCAGCAGCCGGGCATCGGTGGCTTTCTTT. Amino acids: CASSRASVAFF.

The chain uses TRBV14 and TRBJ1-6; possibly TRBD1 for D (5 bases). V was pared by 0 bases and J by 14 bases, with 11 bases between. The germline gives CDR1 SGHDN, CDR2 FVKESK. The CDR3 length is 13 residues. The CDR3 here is CASSQDFAGSLHF. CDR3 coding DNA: TGTGCCAGCAGCCAAGATTTCGCAGGGTCCCTCCACTTT.

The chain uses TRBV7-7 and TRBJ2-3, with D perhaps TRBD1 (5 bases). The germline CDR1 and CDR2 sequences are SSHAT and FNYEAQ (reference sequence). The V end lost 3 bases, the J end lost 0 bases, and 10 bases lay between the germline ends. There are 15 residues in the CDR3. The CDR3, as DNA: TGTGCCAGCAGCTTTAGTCCAGGGAGCACAGATACGCAGTATTTT. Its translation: CASSFSPGSTDTQYF.

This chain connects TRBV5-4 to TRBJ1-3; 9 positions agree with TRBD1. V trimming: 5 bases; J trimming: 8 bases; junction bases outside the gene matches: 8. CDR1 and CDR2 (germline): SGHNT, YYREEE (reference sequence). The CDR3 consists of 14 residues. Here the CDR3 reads CASSYGQGTDTIYF. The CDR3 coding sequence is TGTGCCAGCAGTTATGGACAGGGGACGGACACCATATATTTT.

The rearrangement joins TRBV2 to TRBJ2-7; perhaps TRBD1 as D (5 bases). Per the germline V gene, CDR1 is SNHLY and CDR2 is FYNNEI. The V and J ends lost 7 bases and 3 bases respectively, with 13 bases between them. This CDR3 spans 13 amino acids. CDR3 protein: CASTQTDYYEQYF. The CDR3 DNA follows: TGTGCCAGCACCCAGACAGATTACTACGAGCAGTACTTC.

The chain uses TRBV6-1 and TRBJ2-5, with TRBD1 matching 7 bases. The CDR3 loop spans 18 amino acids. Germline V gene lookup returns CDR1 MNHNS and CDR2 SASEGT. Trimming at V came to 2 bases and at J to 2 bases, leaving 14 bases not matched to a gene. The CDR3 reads CASSEFPIGVGQQETQYF. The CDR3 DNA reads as TGTGCCAGCAGTGAATTTCCCATTGGGGTGGGACAGCAAGAGACCCAGTACTTC.